The next 25 T cell receptor beta chains were all read from a single sample in a study of T cell repertoires in cytomegalovirus infection. TCRdb independently ran MiXCR on the reads; one entry per CDR3 protein. Of roughly 230,000 distinct CDR3 sequences in the sample, about a sixth were seen once. The sample taken for sequencing was CD8+ T cells from PBMCs. These receptors were collected from a human donor in good health (CMV status not recorded). Some clones in this sample may be carry-over from other donors' samples.

This clonotype was seen a handful of times. The chain employs TRBV4-3 and TRBJ2-5; D possibly matches TRBD1 or TRBD2 (6 bases each). The V end lost 1 base, the J end lost 5 bases, and 8 bases lay between the germline ends. CDR1 LGHNA and CDR2 YSLEER come from the germline V gene. The CDR3 spans 13 residues. Here the CDR3 reads CASSQGGGETQYF. CDR3 nucleotides: TGCGCCAGCAGCCAAGGAGGGGGGGAGACCCAGTACTTC.

This sequence joins TRBV6-2 or TRBV6-3 and TRBJ1-1, with 7 bases that match TRBD1. The ends lost 4 bases at V and 5 bases at J; junction bases unmatched: 10. The CDR3 has 15 residues. Germline CDR1 is MNHEY and CDR2 is SVGEGT. The DNA for the CDR3 is TGTGCCAGCAGTTTCCCAGACAGGGAGGTGACTGAAGCTTTCTTT. Its protein product is CASSFPDREVTEAFF.

In its sample, this clonotype was seen once. A much larger clone lies one base from this, so it may be a read error. The CDR3 spells CASSEEGMGEKLIF. The CDR3 DNA reads TGTGCCAGCAGTGAGGAGGGGATGGGTGAAAAACTGATTTTT. This chain links TRBV12-3 or TRBV12-4 with TRBJ1-4, with D tentatively TRBD1 (5 bases). The CDR3 covers 14 residues.

Only a few counts were recorded for this clonotype. The chain carries TRBV6-2 or TRBV6-3 and TRBJ2-7; tentative D call: TRBD2 (5 bases). This CDR3 is built from 14 residues. Germline CDR1 MNHEY, CDR2 SVGEGT. V was cut by 2 bases and J by 7 bases, with 15 bases left in between. The CDR3 DNA is TGTGCCAGCAGTTACGGCGGGTTTTTGGGGGAGCAGTACTTC. Translating it yields CASSYGGFLGEQYF.

The chain is built from TRBV6-2 or TRBV6-3 and TRBJ2-7, with a weak D call TRBD2 (5 bases). The CDR3 consists of 17 residues. Germline V gene lookup returns CDR1 MNHEY and CDR2 SVGEGT. V shed 1 base and J shed 0 bases, with 16 bases lying between them. The CDR3 spells CASSYYPPRDSSYEQYF. DNA for the CDR3: TGTGCCAGCAGTTACTATCCCCCCCGGGATAGCTCCTACGAGCAGTACTTC.

This clonotype was detected ten times or more. This chain's CDR3 is CASSLVGQGDTQYF. The CDR3 nucleotides are TGTGCCAGCAGCTTGGTAGGCCAAGGGGATACCCAGTACTTC. The genes are TRBV5-6 and TRBJ2-5; a possible D gene is TRBD1 (5 bases). The CDR3 runs 14 residues. With 0 bases removed from V and 8 bases from J, the gap between germline ends came to 14 bases. Germline V gene data show CDR1 as SGHDT and CDR2 as YYEEEE.

In its sample, this clonotype was seen many times. The V and J genes are TRBV28 and TRBJ1-1; no clear D. V was pared by 6 bases and J by 4 bases, with 15 bases between. This CDR3 spans 14 amino acids. CDR1 MDHEN and CDR2 SYDVKM come from the germline V gene. CDR3 loop: CASSLTRRSTEAFF. Here the CDR3 DNA reads TGTGCCAGCAGCTTGACACGAAGGAGCACTGAAGCTTTCTTT.

V is TRBV28 and J is TRBJ1-5; tentatively, D is TRBD1 (6 bases). Trimming took off 2 bases at V and 0 bases at J, with 8 bases between the two ends. The CDR3 covers 15 residues. Germline values: CDR1 MDHEN, CDR2 SYDVKM. The CDR3 loop reads CASSLRGYSNQPQHF. In nucleotides, the CDR3 is TGTGCCAGCAGTTTAAGGGGGTATAGCAATCAGCCCCAGCATTTT.

This clonotype was seen at least ten times. The J gene is TRBJ2-5, the V gene TRBV6-1, with 10 positions matching TRBD1. With 6 bases clipped from V and 1 base from J, the junction kept 8 bases outside the gene matches. The CDR3 has 16 amino acids. In germline, CDR1 is MNHNS, CDR2 SASEGT. CDR3 in amino acids: CASSPGDRGLQETQYF. In DNA form, the CDR3 reads TGTGCCAGCAGCCCCGGGGACAGGGGACTCCAAGAGACCCAGTACTTC.

This clonotype was found a few times. This chain links TRBV7-2 with TRBJ1-1; D gene uncertain. The CDR3 contains 15 residues. Germline V lookup: CDR1 SGHTA, CDR2 FQGNSA. V gave up 7 bases and J gave up 1 base, with 16 bases separating them. In DNA, the CDR3 is TGTGCCAGCACTCGCTCCCGGAGTTCGAACACTGAAGCTTTCTTT. Encoded protein: CASTRSRSSNTEAFF.

This clonotype has more than one count but fewer than ten. V usage is TRBV28 and J usage is TRBJ2-7, with 11 bases identical to TRBD2. The CDR3 consists of 16 residues. Germline CDR1 reads MDHEN; CDR2 reads SYDVKM. Trimming at V came to 2 bases and at J to 3 bases, leaving 6 bases not matched to a gene. This CDR3 is CASSLGSGTSGYEQYF. The CDR3 DNA sequence: TGTGCCAGCAGTTTAGGTTCTGGGACTAGCGGCTACGAGCAGTACTTC.

This chain connects TRBV20-1 to TRBJ1-1, with D unresolved. CDR3 size: 13 residues. Trimming removed 1 base at V and 3 bases at J, with 9 bases between. The germline V gene has CDR1 DFQATT and CDR2 SNEGSKA (reference sequence). CDR3 DNA sequence: TGCAGTGCTAGAGTAATGGGATACACTGAAGCTTTCTTT. It encodes CSARVMGYTEAFF.

This clonotype has just a few counts. This may arise from a read error, as a much more abundant clone is one base away. The chain recombines TRBV7-6 with TRBJ2-7; tentatively, D is TRBD1 (6 bases). Germline lookup yields CDR1 SGHVS and CDR2 FNYEAQ. The CDR3 is made up of 13 amino acids. CDR3 region: CTSSLYEGDEQYF. In DNA, the CDR3 is TGTACCAGCAGCTTGTATGAGGGGGACGAGCAGTACTTC.

This clonotype was picked up a small number of times. The chain combines TRBV6-2 or TRBV6-3 with TRBJ1-5; 7 bases match TRBD1. V dropped 4 bases and J dropped 5; count of bases not matched to a gene: 5. This CDR3 region has 14 residues. CDR1 is MNHEY and CDR2 is SVGEGT in the germline V gene. In DNA, the CDR3 is TGTGCCAGCAGTTCGACAGGGACCGATCAGCCCCAGCATTTT. Amino acid sequence: CASSSTGTDQPQHF.

The count of this clonotype is one. The CDR3 region has the DNA TGTGCCAGCAGTTACTCTCACAGCAACTACGAGCAGTACTTC. Translation gives CASSYSHSNYEQYF. This chain links TRBV6-2 or TRBV6-3 with TRBJ2-7; D uncertain. This CDR3 contains 14 residues. V shed 0 bases and J shed 3 bases, with 9 bases lying between them. Germline values: CDR1 MNHEY, CDR2 SVGEGT.

This clonotype appeared many times. The chain carries TRBV10-3 and TRBJ1-4; D is possibly TRBD1 (6 bases). The V and J ends lost 1 base and 6 bases respectively, with 12 bases between them. The CDR3 sequence is 15 residues long. CDR1 is ENHRY and CDR2 is SYGVKD in the germline V gene. The CDR3 coding sequence is TGTGCCATCAGTGAGTTCGGGACACTGGATGAAAAACTGTTTTTT. As protein: CAISEFGTLDEKLFF.

This clonotype was detected many times. The J gene is TRBJ1-5, the V gene TRBV2, with D unclear. CDR3 length equals 12 residues. Germline V gives CDR1 SNHLY, CDR2 FYNNEI. With 6 bases removed from V and 8 bases from J, the gap between germline ends came to 11 bases. CDR3: CASSGSGEPQHF. The DNA of the CDR3 is TGTGCCAGCAGCGGGTCGGGAGAGCCCCAGCATTTT.

This clonotype occurred a few times. The chain employs TRBV20-1 and TRBJ1-1; maybe TRBD1 (5 bases). V was pared by 4 bases and J by 1 base, with 16 bases between. The CDR3 length is 15 residues. Germline-derived CDR1 and CDR2 are DFQATT and SNEGSKA (reference sequence). The CDR3 DNA reads as TGCAGTGCTACCATTTGGGGGTCCGGGAACACTGAAGCTTTCTTT. It is translated as CSATIWGSGNTEAFF.

This clonotype was seen at least ten times. V gene TRBV12-3 or TRBV12-4 combines with J gene TRBJ1-1, with D unresolved. This CDR3 is 13 amino acids long. The V end lost 1 base, the J end lost 7 bases, and 10 bases lay between the germline ends. The chain's CDR3 is CASSLDSGNEAFF. The CDR3, as DNA: TGTGCCAGCAGTTTAGATTCGGGGAATGAAGCTTTCTTT.

The chain carries TRBV5-1 and TRBJ1-4, with D possibly TRBD1 on 5 matching bases. V lost 2 bases to trimming and J lost 0 bases, with 11 bases between them. CDR3 size: 16 residues. From germline, CDR1 is SGHRS and CDR2 YFSETQ. The CDR3 DNA is TGCGCCAGCAGCTTTGGCGACAGAGCAACTAATGAAAAACTGTTTTTT. Encoded protein: CASSFGDRATNEKLFF.

This clonotype was recorded a few times. V gene TRBV28 combines with J gene TRBJ2-1, with a tentative D call TRBD2 (5 bases). Germline values: CDR1 MDHEN, CDR2 SYDVKM. Trimming shortened V by 5 bases and J by 10 bases, and 9 bases separated the two germline ends. The CDR3 has 11 amino acids. This CDR3 is CASSPLVEQFF. The CDR3 DNA follows: TGTGCCAGCAGTCCACTAGTAGAGCAGTTCTTC.

The V gene is TRBV19, the J gene TRBJ1-3; D is undetermined. The V and J ends lost 3 bases and 0 bases respectively, with 6 bases between them. This CDR3 spans 14 amino acids. Germline values: CDR1 LNHDA, CDR2 SQIVND (reference sequence). The chain's CDR3 is CASSMASSGNTIYF. The CDR3 bases are TGTGCCAGTAGTATGGCCAGCTCTGGAAACACCATATATTTT. Supplemented by reference TRBV19 and TRBJ1-3, the full variable domain reads DGGITQSPKYLFRKEGQNVTLSCEQNLNHDAMYWYRQDPGQGLRLIYYSQIVNDFQKGDIAEGYSVSREKKESFPLTVTSAQKNPTAFYLCASSMASSGNTIYFGEGSWLTVV.

Ten or more counts support this clonotype. The gene calls are TRBV6-5 and TRBJ2-7; D might be TRBD2 (5 bases). With 2 bases removed from V and 3 bases from J, the gap between germline ends came to 11 bases. This CDR3 comprises 14 residues. Germline assignment: CDR1 MNHEY and CDR2 SVGAGI. CDR3 in DNA: TGTGCCAGCAGTTACGAGGGCAGGAGCTACGAGCAGTACTTC. It codes for CASSYEGRSYEQYF.

This clonotype was counted at least ten times. For the CDR3, the DNA is TGTGCCAGCAGAACCAAGTGGGAGACAGCGATTAACTATGGCTACACCTTC. This codes for CASRTKWETAINYGYTF. V gene TRBV6-6 combines with J gene TRBJ1-2; the D gene is possibly TRBD1 (5 bases). The germline CDR1 and CDR2 sequences are MNHNY and SVGAGI (reference sequence). Trimming left V 6 bases short and J 1 base short, with 21 bases between. The CDR3 consists of 17 residues.

This clonotype was seen at least ten times. The rearrangement joins TRBV7-2 to TRBJ2-1; a weak D match, TRBD2 (6 bases). Trimming took 0 bases from V and 6 from J, leaving 18 bases between them. Germline V gives CDR1 SGHTA, CDR2 FQGNSA. This CDR3 is built from 17 residues. The CDR3 here is CASSLALRGKRGNEQFF. For the CDR3, the DNA is TGTGCCAGCAGCTTAGCGCTGCGGGGCAAAAGGGGCAATGAGCAGTTCTTC. Variable domain in full (rest from reference TRBV7-2 and TRBJ2-1): GAGVSQSPSNKVTEKGKDVELRCDPISGHTALYWYRQSLGQGLEFLIYFQGNSAPDKSGLPSDRFSAERTGGSVSTLTIQRTQQEDSAVYLCASSLALRGKRGNEQFFGPGTRLTVL.